This T cell receptor (beta chain) was sequenced for a study of blood T cell repertoires in COVID-19. Across the whole study: PBMCs, B-cell-depleted T cells, or T cells provided the cDNA or gDNA that made up the material.

This clone has only one observation. Patients of the Seattle cohort, enrolled during active infection, were followed longitudinally. In the authors' methods: Cell counts per sample came from amplifying reference gene primers. Measured with immunoSEQ multiplex PCR; TCRdb has only the in-frame clones, and not every one. V and J calls and clone size are as listed in that table; D and trimming were resolved from the DNA. The sample has approximately 500,000 clones, less than 90% seen once. The CDR3 sequence is 14 residues long. Looked up from germline, CDR1 is LNHDA and CDR2 is SQIVND (reference sequence). V gave up 5 bases and J gave up 7 bases, with 12 bases separating them.

The genes are TRBV19 and TRBJ1-6; D possibly corresponds to TRBD1 (6 bases). The source is a woman between 45 and 60 years old with COVID-19, enrolled during active disease. The sequenced sample was peripheral blood. CDR3 amino acids: CASSATGLNSPLHF. For the CDR3, the DNA is TGTGCCAGTAGTGCGACAGGCTTGAATTCACCCCTCCACTTT.